A selection of T cell receptor beta chains follows, all from one sample in a study of cytomegalovirus exposure and HLA in healthy donors. Clones were sequenced by immunoSEQ multiplex PCR, and TCRdb holds only the in-frame ones, with some missing. The repertoire consists of approximately 270,000 clones, with about 80% occurring once and the leading ten covering roughly 0.31%. Material: PBMCs. The receptor source for this set is a girl aged 2 to 9 in good health and CMV-seronegative. Each CDR3 is given with its conserved first and last residue. D genes are given only for firm matches. Size tells how often a clone was seen (once, few, many) or the class of an expanded clone, and some rows leave it out.

J: TRBJ1-5
size: -
V: TRBV25-1
D: TRBD1
CDR3: CASRQGPRFRNQPQHF
DNA: TGTGCCAGCAGACAGGGGCCCCGCTTTCGCAATCAGCCCCAGCATTTT

J: TRBJ2-3
size: -
V: TRBV29-1
D: TRBD2
CDR3: CSVEQTSGSRDTQYF
DNA: TGCAGCGTTGAACAAACTAGCGGGAGTCGTGATACGCAGTATTTT

J: TRBJ2-7
size: -
V: TRBV5-4
D: TRBD1
CDR3: CASSSGTGSSYEQYF
DNA: TGTGCCAGCAGCTCCGGGACAGGGAGCTCCTACGAGCAGTACTTC

J: TRBJ2-3
size: once
V: TRBV5-4
D: -
CDR3: CASSLGVAGSDTQYF
DNA: TGTGCCAGCAGCTTGGGGGTTGCGGGATCAGATACGCAGTATTTT

J: TRBJ2-7
size: once
V: TRBV19
D: -
CDR3: CASSSGISEQYF
DNA: TGTGCCAGTAGCTCAGGGATAAGCGAGCAGTACTTC

J: TRBJ2-7
size: -
V: TRBV29-1
D: -
CDR3: CSVEGDTGYEQYF
DNA: TGCAGCGTTGAAGGGGACACGGGATACGAGCAGTACTTC

J: TRBJ2-5
size: -
V: TRBV7-9
D: TRBD1
CDR3: CASSSQGVYQETQYF
DNA: TGTGCCAGCAGCTCCCAGGGGGTGTACCAAGAGACCCAGTACTTC

J: TRBJ1-1
size: -
V: TRBV6-1
D: -
CDR3: CASSVRFPNTEAFF
DNA: TGTGCCAGCAGCGTCAGGTTCCCGAACACTGAAGCTTTCTTT

J: TRBJ1-6
size: -
V: TRBV2
D: TRBD1
CDR3: CASLPTGQYNSPLHF
DNA: TGTGCCAGCTTACCGACGGGACAGTATAATTCACCCCTCCACTTT

J: TRBJ2-7
size: -
V: TRBV27
D: -
CDR3: CASSLNSPGLGEQYF
DNA: TGTGCCAGCAGTTTAAATAGCCCAGGGCTCGGCGAGCAGTACTTC